A single sample is the source of the 3 T cell receptor beta chains below, sequenced in a study of neurological immune-mediated disorders. One entry per CDR3 protein, called by TCRdb with MiXCR from the 5' RACE reads. This table holds around 61,000 distinct CDR3 sequences, more than 4.5% found once. Sequenced sample: PBMCs. Receptors were obtained from a human donor with multiple sclerosis. The donor label of this sample is uncertain.

This clonotype came up many times. This rearrangement joins TRBV14 to TRBJ1-2; D might be TRBD1 (6 bases). The V end was cut by 3 bases, the J end by 8 bases, with 19 bases between. Germline CDR1 SGHDN, CDR2 FVKESK. CDR3 length: 15 amino acids. CDR3 nucleotide sequence: TGTGCCAGCAGCCAGAGACAGGTGCCCGCAGAAGGCTACACCTTC. It specifies CASSQRQVPAEGYTF.

This clonotype was found many times. The CDR3 DNA reads TGTGCCAGCAGTACCCCCTCGGGGTCGCCAGATACGCAGTATTTT. Translation: CASSTPSGSPDTQYF. The chain recombines TRBV6-5 with TRBJ2-3, with a weak D call TRBD2 (5 bases). From germline, CDR1 is MNHEY and CDR2 SVGAGI. The CDR3 is 15 residues long. V gave up 5 bases and J gave up 4 bases, with 16 bases separating them.

The chain couples TRBV28 to TRBJ2-7, with 9 bases identical to TRBD1. V shed 4 bases, J shed 0 bases, and the junction held 10 bases outside the gene matches. CDR1 is MDHEN and CDR2 is SYDVKM in the germline V gene. The CDR3 consists of 17 residues. CDR3 sequence reads: CASSSPPGTGSSYEQYF. The DNA of the CDR3 is TGTGCCAGCAGTTCCCCCCCGGGGACAGGGTCCTCCTACGAGCAGTACTTC.